This is a list of T cell receptor beta chains from one sample in a study of OX40 agonist ivuxolimab in advanced cancers. Sequenced by immunoSEQ multiplex PCR; TCRdb stores in-frame clones only, minus some. The data contain under 65,000 clones, roughly nine tenths of them singletons. Sequences were derived from CD4+ or CD8+ T cells sorted from blood, sampled in a trial of the OX40 agonist ivuxolimab. The receptor set was obtained from an adult with an advanced solid tumor such as melanoma, head and neck, liver or kidney cancer. Each CDR3 is given with its conserved first and last residue. The D gene is left open where the match is weak. Some rows mark clone size as missing; the rest say once, few, many or name a class of expanded clone.

V: TRBV4-3; size: -; J: TRBJ1-6; D: -; DNA: TGCGCCAGCAGCCAAGACAGGGGCCGAAATTCACCCCTCCACTTT; CDR3: CASSQDRGRNSPLHF
V: TRBV28; size: -; J: TRBJ2-3; D: TRBD2; DNA: TGTGCCAGCAGTTTGATGGGACTAGCGGGAGGGCTGGGGATTGGGGATACGCAGTATTTT; CDR3: CASSLMGLAGGLGIGDTQYF
V: TRBV14; size: -; J: TRBJ1-3; D: TRBD1; DNA: TGTGCCAGCAGCCACCGGGACAGGGGATCTGGAAACACCATATATTTT; CDR3: CASSHRDRGSGNTIYF
V: TRBV5-8; size: few; J: TRBJ2-5; D: -; DNA: TGTGCCAGCAGCTTGGTTGTGGGGGAGACCCAGTACTTC; CDR3: CASSLVVGETQYF
V: TRBV7-9; size: -; J: TRBJ2-1; D: TRBD2; DNA: TGTGCCAGCAGCTCCGGGACTAGCGGGAAAGAGGAGCAGTTCTTC; CDR3: CASSSGTSGKEEQFF
V: TRBV6-6; size: -; J: TRBJ1-1; D: -; DNA: TGTGCCAGCGGACGGGCGCAGAACACTGAAGCTTTCTTT; CDR3: CASGRAQNTEAFF
V: TRBV6-6; size: -; J: TRBJ1-5; D: -; DNA: TGTGCCACAGGGGTGGGCAATCAGCCCCAGCATTTT; CDR3: CATGVGNQPQHF
V: TRBV10-2; size: -; J: TRBJ1-1; D: -; DNA: TGCGCCAGCATAGGGGGGCTAACTGAAGCTTTCTTT; CDR3: CASIGGLTEAFF
V: TRBV27; size: -; J: TRBJ2-1; D: -; DNA: TGTGCCAGCAGTTTATCGGTCATCGAGGGGAATGAGCAGTTCTTC; CDR3: CASSLSVIEGNEQFF
V: TRBV9; size: -; J: TRBJ2-2; D: TRBD2; DNA: TGTGCCAGCAGCGTTGGGACTAGCGGAAACACCGGGGAGCTGTTTTTT; CDR3: CASSVGTSGNTGELFF
V: TRBV11-2; size: -; J: TRBJ1-2; D: TRBD1; DNA: TGTGCCAGCAGCTTGGGACAGGGGGTTGCCTATGGCTACACCTTC; CDR3: CASSLGQGVAYGYTF
V: TRBV28; size: -; J: TRBJ2-7; D: -; DNA: TGTGCCAGCGGGCTACCCGAGCAGTACTTC; CDR3: CASGLPEQYF
V: TRBV27; size: -; J: TRBJ1-4; D: TRBD1; DNA: TGTGCCAGCGGCAAACAGGGGGCGTCGGAAAAACTGTTTTTT; CDR3: CASGKQGASEKLFF
V: TRBV19; size: -; J: TRBJ1-4; D: TRBD1; DNA: TGTGCCAGTAGTACCAGGGGGCGGTCTAATGAAAAACTGTTTTTT; CDR3: CASSTRGRSNEKLFF
V: TRBV6-5; size: few; J: TRBJ2-1; D: -; DNA: TGTGCCAGCAGGGACGGATTCAGTTACAATGAGCAGTTCTTC; CDR3: CASRDGFSYNEQFF
V: TRBV30; size: once; J: TRBJ2-1; D: -; DNA: TGTGCCTGGAGTTTAGGTGAGCAGTTCTTC; CDR3: CAWSLGEQFF
V: TRBV19; size: -; J: TRBJ2-7; D: TRBD1; DNA: TGTGCCAGTAGTTGGAGGACAGGGGTCTACGAGCAGTACTTC; CDR3: CASSWRTGVYEQYF
V: TRBV29-1; size: -; J: TRBJ1-1; D: -; DNA: TGCAGCGAAATAGGTGGGGTTGGCACTGAAGCTTTCTTT; CDR3: CSEIGGVGTEAFF
V: TRBV6-4; size: -; J: TRBJ1-5; D: -; DNA: TGTGCCAGCAGTTTGGTCCCCGGGGACCAGCCCCAGCATTTT; CDR3: CASSLVPGDQPQHF
V: TRBV9; size: -; J: TRBJ2-2; D: TRBD2; DNA: TGTGCCAGCAGCGTAGTAGCGGGAGTTGCCGGGGAGCTGTTTTTT; CDR3: CASSVVAGVAGELFF
V: TRBV7-2; size: once; J: TRBJ2-3; D: TRBD2; DNA: TGTGCCAGCAGCTTAGACCCGTTGACTAGCGGGTTCACAGATACGCAGTATTTT; CDR3: CASSLDPLTSGFTDTQYF
V: TRBV5-6; size: few; J: TRBJ1-1; D: TRBD1; DNA: TGTGCCAGCAGTACAGCGGACAGGCAAGCTTTCTTT; CDR3: CASSTADRQAFF
V: TRBV9; size: -; J: TRBJ2-3; D: -; DNA: TGTGCCAGCAGCGTAGAAGGGGGTCGCGGAGATACGCAGTATTTT; CDR3: CASSVEGGRGDTQYF
V: TRBV7-2; size: -; J: TRBJ1-4; D: TRBD1; DNA: TGTGCCAGCAGCTTCGCCTACTGGAGGGGGCCTGATGAAAAACTGTTTTTT; CDR3: CASSFAYWRGPDEKLFF
V: TRBV4-1; size: -; J: TRBJ2-1; D: TRBD2; DNA: TGCGCCAGCAGCCAGGGCGGGAGCAGGAATGAGCAGTTCTTC; CDR3: CASSQGGSRNEQFF
V: TRBV20-1; size: -; J: TRBJ1-2; D: -; DNA: TGCAGTGCTAGAGAGGGGCTTGGCTACACCTTC; CDR3: CSAREGLGYTF
V: TRBV27; size: -; J: TRBJ2-1; D: -; DNA: TGTGCCAGCAGTGCGACGGGTCTTACTCTGCCCAATGAGCAGTTCTTC; CDR3: CASSATGLTLPNEQFF
V: TRBV30; size: few; J: TRBJ2-1; D: TRBD2; DNA: TGTGCCTGGACCGGGCGGGAGAGCTCCTACAATGAGCAGTTCTTC; CDR3: CAWTGRESSYNEQFF
V: TRBV7-2; size: -; J: TRBJ2-5; D: TRBD1; DNA: TGTGCCAGCAGCTCACCGGGACAGAGTTACCAAGAGACCCAGTACTTC; CDR3: CASSSPGQSYQETQYF
V: TRBV6-5; size: -; J: TRBJ2-2; D: -; DNA: TGTGCCAGCAGTTACTCGAGTGGAGGCTACGGGGAGCTGTTTTTT; CDR3: CASSYSSGGYGELFF
V: TRBV15; size: -; J: TRBJ2-3; D: -; DNA: TGTGCCACCAGCGCTGACAGGTCGTACACAGATACGCAGTATTTT; CDR3: CATSADRSYTDTQYF
V: TRBV6-6; size: -; J: TRBJ2-3; D: -; DNA: TGTGCCAGCAGTTACGAGGGAGGTGCAGATACGCAGTATTTT; CDR3: CASSYEGGADTQYF
V: TRBV18; size: -; J: TRBJ1-2; D: -; DNA: TGTGCCAGCTCACCCCTGACCCAGGGACACTATGGCTACACCTTC; CDR3: CASSPLTQGHYGYTF
V: TRBV7-9; size: -; J: TRBJ2-3; D: -; DNA: TGTGCCAGCAGCTCGGACACCTATGGGGCAGATACGCAGTATTTT; CDR3: CASSSDTYGADTQYF
V: TRBV15; size: -; J: TRBJ1-1; D: -; DNA: TGTGCCACCAGCCCCCGGGGGGCTGAAGCTTTCTTT; CDR3: CATSPRGAEAFF
V: TRBV4-1; size: -; J: TRBJ1-2; D: -; DNA: TGCGCCAGCAGCCAAGAATGGGGGTCCGGGTATGGCTACACCTTC; CDR3: CASSQEWGSGYGYTF
V: TRBV19; size: -; J: TRBJ1-5; D: -; DNA: TGTGCCAGTACCCTGGGCTTCAGCAATCAGCCCCAGCATTTT; CDR3: CASTLGFSNQPQHF
V: TRBV13; size: -; J: TRBJ1-2; D: -; DNA: TGTGCCAGCAGCTTAGGGAGGGACCCTCGGAGTGGCTACACCTTC; CDR3: CASSLGRDPRSGYTF
V: TRBV2; size: -; J: TRBJ2-7; D: TRBD2; DNA: TGTGCCAGCAGGGGTAGCGGGAGATTCCACGAGCAGTACTTC; CDR3: CASRGSGRFHEQYF
V: TRBV18; size: -; J: TRBJ2-5; D: TRBD2; DNA: TGTGCCAGCTCACCCAATTCTCAGACGGGGAGGGACCAAGAGACCCAGTACTTC; CDR3: CASSPNSQTGRDQETQYF
V: TRBV30; size: -; J: TRBJ1-2; D: -; DNA: TGTGCCTGGAGTTATGACCGAGGCTACACCTTC; CDR3: CAWSYDRGYTF
V: TRBV13; size: once; J: TRBJ1-3; D: -; DNA: TGTGCCAGCAGCGGGCGGGACACCATATATTTT; CDR3: CASSGRDTIYF
V: TRBV18; size: -; J: TRBJ1-1; D: -; DNA: TGTGCCAGCTCACCCGAGGGCAGCGTTAACACTGAAGCTTTCTTT; CDR3: CASSPEGSVNTEAFF
V: TRBV5-5; size: -; J: TRBJ1-1; D: -; DNA: TGTGCCAGCAGCTCGGGGACGGGGTTGAACACTGAAGCTTTCTTT; CDR3: CASSSGTGLNTEAFF
V: TRBV7-9; size: few; J: TRBJ1-6; D: TRBD1; DNA: TGTGCCAGCAGCTTCGGAGACAGGGAGAACTATAATTCACCCCTCCACTTT; CDR3: CASSFGDRENYNSPLHF
V: TRBV4-3; size: -; J: TRBJ2-3; D: TRBD2; DNA: TGCGCCAGCAGCCAAGATGGGCGGGAGGCGGGGGAGGAGTATTTT; CDR3: CASSQDGREAGEEYF
V: TRBV2; size: few; J: TRBJ2-1; D: TRBD2; DNA: TGTGCCAGCAGTCGCGGGAGGTATATAGAGCAGTTCTTC; CDR3: CASSRGRYIEQFF
V: TRBV7-9; size: -; J: TRBJ1-3; D: -; DNA: TGTGCCAGCAGCTCTTTGACATCCTCGTCGGGAAACACCATATATTTT; CDR3: CASSSLTSSSGNTIYF
V: TRBV5-4; size: -; J: TRBJ1-2; D: -; DNA: TGTGCCAGCAGCTTGCCGGGGAAAGGCTACACCTTC; CDR3: CASSLPGKGYTF
V: TRBV5-5; size: once; J: TRBJ1-6; D: -; DNA: TGTGCCAGCACCGTTAAGGGAACACCCCTCCACTTT; CDR3: CASTVKGTPLHF
V: TRBV11-2; size: -; J: TRBJ2-5; D: TRBD2; DNA: TGTGCCAGCAGCCCCGAGGGACTAGCGGGAGGAGAGACCCAGTACTTC; CDR3: CASSPEGLAGGETQYF
V: TRBV28; size: -; J: TRBJ1-2; D: -; DNA: TGTGCCAGCAGTTCCTTTGGGACGACTGGCTACACCTTC; CDR3: CASSSFGTTGYTF
V: TRBV4-1; size: -; J: TRBJ2-1; D: TRBD2; DNA: TGCGCCAGCAGCCATCCGACTAGCGGGGCTAGCCATGAGCAGTTCTTC; CDR3: CASSHPTSGASHEQFF